This T cell receptor (beta chain) was recovered during a study of neurological immune-mediated disorders. The study's findings and limits: Private repertoires in all groups were suggested by the finding that expanded clones across subjects shared no CDR3 amino acid sequences.

Regarding time point: longitudinal time-point 1 (baseline). The cDNA was synthesized by 5'RACE incorporating 10-nucleotide random UMIs. Each CDR3 protein is one row after TCRdb ran MiXCR on the 5' RACE reads. The table includes over 55,000 distinct CDR3 sequences, about 10% detected once. For this clonotype: The antigen is unknown.

The sequence derives from a male donor with HTLV-1-associated myelopathy (HAM/TSP). The specimen was PBMCs.

The CDR3 sequence: CASSSQAKNIQYF. CDR3 DNA: TGTGCCAGCAGCTCCCAAGCCAAAAACATTCAGTACTTC. V gene TRBV7-2 combines with J gene TRBJ2-4; D is unclear. The V end was cut by 4 bases, the J end by 0 bases, with 4 bases between. Looked up from germline, CDR1 is SGHTA and CDR2 is FQGNSA. The CDR3 loop spans 13 amino acids.